This T cell receptor beta chain stems from a study of blood T cell repertoires in COVID-19. Study at large: The United States, Italy and Spain provided the acute and convalescent COVID-19 samples.

How the authors handled the data: From reference gene primer amplification, estimates of nucleated cell counts were derived. Clones were read by immunoSEQ multiplex PCR, and TCRdb kept only the in-frame ones, dropping some. Clone size and V and J calls were adopted from that table, with D and trimming inferred from the DNA. Of about 190,000 clones in the sample, roughly 80% were seen once. J gave up 3 bases and V 6 bases, and 2 bases lay outside the gene matches. Germline loops: CDR1 SGHDN, CDR2 FVKESK. The CDR3 loop spans 12 amino acids. The receptor was isolated from a human donor in a cohort sampled during active COVID-19. The chain couples TRBV14 to TRBJ2-7; 7 bases are shared with TRBD2. Sequencing was done on a sample of peripheral blood. The CDR3 DNA reads TGTGCCAGCAGTCCTAGCGGCTACGAGCAGTACGTC. Amino acid sequence: CASSPSGYEQYV.